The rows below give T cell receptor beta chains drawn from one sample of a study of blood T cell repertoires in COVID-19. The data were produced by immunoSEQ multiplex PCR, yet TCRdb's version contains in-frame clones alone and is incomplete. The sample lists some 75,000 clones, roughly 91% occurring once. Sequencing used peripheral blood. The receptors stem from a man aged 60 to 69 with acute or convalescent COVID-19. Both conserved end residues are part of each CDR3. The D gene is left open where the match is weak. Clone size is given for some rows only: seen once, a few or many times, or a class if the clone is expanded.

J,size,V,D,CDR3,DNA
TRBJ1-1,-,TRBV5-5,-,CASSLRPGRAAFF,TGTGCCAGCAGCTTGAGGCCAGGTCGAGCAGCTTTCTTT
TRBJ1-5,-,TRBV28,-,CASSLYTGPQPQHF,TGTGCCAGCAGTTTGTACACAGGGCCTCAGCCCCAGCATTTT
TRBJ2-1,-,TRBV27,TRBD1,CASSLSSTGREGYNEQFF,TGTGCCAGCAGTTTATCTTCGACAGGGAGAGAGGGTTACAATGAGCAGTTCTTC
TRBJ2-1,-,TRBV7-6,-,CASSSPLATNEQFF,TGTGCCAGCAGTTCCCCCCTAGCCACCAATGAGCAGTTCTTC
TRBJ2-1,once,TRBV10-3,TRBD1,CASSRDSTNEQFF,TGTGCCAGTTCCAGGGACAGTACCAATGAGCAGTTCTTC
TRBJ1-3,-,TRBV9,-,CASSAQGHSGNTIYF,TGTGCCAGCAGCGCACAGGGCCACTCTGGAAACACCATATATTTT
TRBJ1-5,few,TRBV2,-,CASRENSNQPQHF,TGTGCCAGCAGGGAGAATAGCAATCAGCCCCAGCATTTT
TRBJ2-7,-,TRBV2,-,CASSGVYEQYF,TGTGCCAGCAGCGGGGTATACGAGCAGTACTTC
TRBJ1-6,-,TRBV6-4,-,CASSSGQHNSPLHF,TGTGCCAGCAGTTCTGGACAGCATAATTCACCCCTCCACTTT
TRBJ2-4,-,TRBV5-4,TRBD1,CASSRTGENIQYF,TGTGCCAGCAGCCGGACAGGGGAAAACATTCAGTACTTC
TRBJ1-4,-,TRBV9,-,CASSVEGGNEKLFF,TGTGCCAGCAGCGTAGAAGGCGGGAATGAAAAACTGTTTTTT
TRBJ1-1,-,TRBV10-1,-,CASSALPNTEAFF,TGCGCCAGTTCAGCGCTCCCGAACACTGAAGCTTTCTTT
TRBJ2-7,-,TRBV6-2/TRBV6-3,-,CASSYGRAYYEQYF,TGTGCCAGCAGTTACGGCAGGGCCTACTACGAGCAGTACTTC
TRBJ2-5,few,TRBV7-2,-,CASSLRVRGETQYF,TGTGCCAGCAGCTTACGTGTTCGGGGGGAGACCCAGTACTTC
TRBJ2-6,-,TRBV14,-,CASSLFVGAGANVLTF,TGTGCCAGCAGCCTTTTTGTCGGAGCTGGGGCCAACGTCCTGACTTTC
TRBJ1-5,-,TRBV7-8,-,CASSLVFLDTQHF,TGTGCCAGCAGCTTAGTGTTCTTGGACACCCAGCATTTT
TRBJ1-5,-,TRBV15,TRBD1,CATSRGTGFLVYSNQPQHF,TGTGCCACCAGCAGAGGGACAGGATTTTTGGTATATAGCAATCAGCCCCAGCATTTT
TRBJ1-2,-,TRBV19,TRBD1,CASSIEGQGAFYGYTF,TGTGCCAGTAGTATAGAAGGACAGGGGGCATTCTATGGCTACACCTTC
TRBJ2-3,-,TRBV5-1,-,CASSFRTTSDTDTQYF,TGCGCCAGCAGCTTCCGGACTACAAGCGACACAGATACGCAGTATTTT
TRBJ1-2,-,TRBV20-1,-,CSASSLRGYTF,TGCAGTGCTAGCTCCTTGAGGGGCTACACCTTC
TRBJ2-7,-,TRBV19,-,CASTGYPYEQYF,TGTGCCAGTACGGGGTACCCCTACGAGCAGTACTTC
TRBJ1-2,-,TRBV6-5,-,CASTPEPGLMYGYTF,TGTGCCAGCACCCCCGAGCCGGGACTGATGTATGGCTACACCTTC
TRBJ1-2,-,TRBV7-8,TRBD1,CASSLLVDRILGYTF,TGTGCCAGCAGCTTATTGGTGGACAGGATCTTGGGCTACACCTTC
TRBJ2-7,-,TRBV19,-,CASSTLSYEQYF,TGTGCCAGTAGTACACTCTCTTACGAGCAGTACTTC
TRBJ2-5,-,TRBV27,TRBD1,CASSPTGTGAETQYF,TGTGCCAGCAGCCCGACCGGGACAGGGGCGGAGACCCAGTACTTC
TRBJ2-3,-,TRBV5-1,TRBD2,CASSFSGRTDTQYF,TGCGCCAGCAGCTTTAGCGGGCGCACAGATACGCAGTATTTT
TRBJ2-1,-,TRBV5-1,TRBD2,CASRPDLASGSYEQFF,TGCGCCAGCAGGCCTGACTTGGCTAGCGGGAGCTATGAGCAGTTCTTC
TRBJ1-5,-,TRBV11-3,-,CASSGGGSYVGNQPQHF,TGTGCCAGCAGCGGGGGAGGGTCTTATGTCGGAAATCAGCCCCAGCATTTT
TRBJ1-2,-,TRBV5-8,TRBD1,CASSLRQGHVISGYTF,TGTGCCAGCAGCTTACGACAGGGACATGTGATTAGTGGCTACACCTTC
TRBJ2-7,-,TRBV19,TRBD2,CASSIVGTSAFNEQYF,TGTGCCAGTAGTATAGTTGGGACTAGCGCTTTCAACGAGCAGTACTTC
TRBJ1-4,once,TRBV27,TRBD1,CASSSHFTGVVEEKLFF,TGTGCCAGCAGCTCTCATTTTACAGGGGTTGTAGAGGAAAAACTGTTTTTT
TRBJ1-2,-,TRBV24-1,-,CATSDSDTNYGYTF,TGTGCCACCAGTGACTCGGACACTAACTATGGCTACACCTTC
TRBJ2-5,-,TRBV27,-,CASSSTRAGTQYF,TGTGCCAGCAGTTCCACCAGAGCGGGGACCCAGTACTTC
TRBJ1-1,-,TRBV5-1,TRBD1,CASSSGQNVPEAFF,TGCGCCAGCAGCTCGGGACAGAATGTCCCTGAAGCTTTCTTT
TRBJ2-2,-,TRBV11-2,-,CASSLDLGPGELFF,TGTGCCAGCAGCTTAGATCTAGGTCCCGGGGAGCTGTTTTTT
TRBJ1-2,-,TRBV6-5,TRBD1,CASTATGGYYGYTF,TGTGCCAGCACCGCGACAGGGGGCTACTATGGCTACACCTTC
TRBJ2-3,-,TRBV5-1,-,CASSLQYTQYF,TGCGCCAGCAGCTTACAGTATACGCAGTATTTT
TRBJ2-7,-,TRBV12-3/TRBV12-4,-,CASSVGSHEQYF,TGTGCCAGCAGTGTCGGGAGTCACGAGCAGTACTTC
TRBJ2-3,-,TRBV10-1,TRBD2,CASSDGTSGRDTQYF,TGCGCCAGCAGTGATGGGACTAGCGGGAGAGATACGCAGTATTTT
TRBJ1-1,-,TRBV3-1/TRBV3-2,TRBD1,CASSRTGGLGTEAFF,TGTGCCAGCAGCCGAACAGGGGGACTGGGCACTGAAGCTTTCTTT
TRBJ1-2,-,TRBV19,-,CASSIPGTPNYGYTF,TGTGCCAGTAGTATCCCCGGGACACCTAACTATGGCTACACCTTC
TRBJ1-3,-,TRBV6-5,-,CASSPGSSGNTIYF,TGTGCCAGCAGCCCCGGGAGCTCTGGAAACACCATATATTTT
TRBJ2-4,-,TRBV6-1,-,CASSEEKGSKNIQYF,TGTGCCAGCAGTGAAGAGAAGGGGTCCAAAAACATTCAGTACTTC
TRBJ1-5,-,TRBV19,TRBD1,CASSIDLRTGAYHF,TGTGCCAGTAGTATAGATCTTCGGACAGGGGCCTACCATTTT
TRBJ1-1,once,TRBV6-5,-,CASSYRQTGNTEAFF,TGTGCCAGCAGTTACCGTCAAACAGGGAACACTGAAGCTTTCTTT